The entry below describes one T cell receptor beta chain. The data belong to a study of blood T cell repertoires in COVID-19. Assay used: immunoSEQ multiplex PCR; TCRdb lists only in-frame clones, some missing. The profile shows around 170,000 clones, 88% of them singletons. CDR3 size: 16 residues. The sample consisted of peripheral blood. This rearrangement joins TRBV21-1 to TRBJ1-5; TRBD1, as called in the table, went unchecked against the DNA. TRBV21-1 is a known pseudogene. This receptor was taken from a man between 60 and 70 years old with acute or convalescent COVID-19. Written as DNA, the CDR3 is TGTGCCAGCAGCAAAGCCCAGGCGCGCCAGGGACAGCCCCAGCATTTT. Amino acid sequence: CASSKAQARQGQPQHF.